A single sample is the source of the 27 T cell receptor beta chains below, sequenced in a study of CD8+ T cells in alopecia areata. Extraction of RNA preceded its reverse transcription into cDNA, which served as the sequencing template. The table came from immunoSEQ multiplex PCR; TCRdb's copy has only in-frame clones and leaves some out. The table includes about 150,000 clones, more than 75% detected once. This specimen was CD8+ T cells sorted from blood, taken at week 0. The source is a human donor with alopecia areata.

This chain connects TRBV29-1 to TRBJ1-1, with D perhaps TRBD1 (5 bases). The CDR3 is 15 amino acids. Germline-derived CDR1 and CDR2 are SQVTM and ANQGSEA. Trimming cost V 2 bases and J 0 bases, with 13 bases left between them. CDR3 DNA sequence: TGCAGCGTTGAATGGGGCGACACAATGAACACTGAAGCTTTCTTT. Its translation: CSVEWGDTMNTEAFF.

The CDR3 region has the DNA TGTGCCAGCGCCGCCCGGGGGGGCTACTCCTACAATGAGCAGTTCTTC. Translating it yields CASAARGGYSYNEQFF. This chain uses TRBV7-2 with TRBJ2-1, with 8 bases lining up with TRBD2. The CDR3 runs 16 residues. The germline V gene has CDR1 SGHTA and CDR2 FQGNSA. V gave up 8 bases and J gave up 0 bases; unmatched junction bases: 9. Variable domain in full (rest from reference TRBV7-2 and TRBJ2-1): GAGVSQSPSNKVTEKGKDVELRCDPISGHTALYWYRQSLGQGLEFLIYFQGNSAPDKSGLPSDRFSAERTGGSVSTLTIQRTQQEDSAVYLCASAARGGYSYNEQFFGPGTRLTVL.

The chain has TRBV25-1 and TRBJ1-2; TRBD1 might be the D (5 bases). Trimming took 3 bases from V and 0 from J, leaving 8 bases between them. In germline, CDR1 is MGHDK, CDR2 SYGVNS. The CDR3 extends over 14 amino acids. In DNA, the CDR3 is TGTGCCAGCAGTGACAGGGACTCTAACTATGGCTACACCTTC. It translates to CASSDRDSNYGYTF.

The J gene is TRBJ2-1, the V gene TRBV28, with 10 bases matching TRBD2. J gave up 5 bases and V 5 bases, and 6 bases lay outside the gene matches. In germline, CDR1 is MDHEN, CDR2 SYDVKM. The CDR3 runs 15 residues. The chain's CDR3 is CASSRTGTSDNEQFF. The CDR3 DNA follows: TGTGCCAGCAGTCGGACAGGGACTAGCGACAATGAGCAGTTCTTC.

The count of this clone is one. The chain recombines TRBV29-1 with TRBJ2-5; 10 bases fit TRBD1. The CDR3 covers 15 residues. Trimming took 1 base from V and 1 from J; bases not matched to a gene: 3. CDR1 is SQVTM, CDR2 ANQGSEA, per germline. The CDR3 sequence is CSVEGGQGIQETQYF. CDR3 nucleotides: TGCAGCGTTGAAGGGGGACAGGGGATCCAAGAGACCCAGTACTTC.

Here the CDR3 DNA reads TGTGCCAGCAGCTTTTGGGCAGGGGATGGAAACACCATATATTTT. Its translation is CASSFWAGDGNTIYF. The V and J genes are TRBV5-6 and TRBJ1-3; a possible D gene is TRBD1 (6 bases). The CDR3 consists of 15 residues. Deletions cut 2 bases from V and 3 bases from J, with 12 bases between. Germline values: CDR1 SGHDT, CDR2 YYEEEE.

This clone occurred a few times. The chain couples TRBV19 to TRBJ2-1; the D is unclear. Germline CDR1 reads LNHDA; CDR2 reads SQIVND (reference sequence). Trimming stripped 4 bases from V and 4 bases from J, with 8 bases between. The CDR3 spans 13 residues. In DNA form, the CDR3 reads TGTGCCAGTAGTAATACGGCTTACAATGAGCAGTTCTTC. It is translated as CASSNTAYNEQFF.

The chain employs TRBV10-2 and TRBJ2-2; 7 nucleotides agree with TRBD2. This CDR3 region has 14 residues. Trimming cost V 9 bases and J 4 bases; bases outside gene matches: 8. Looked up from germline, CDR1 is WSHSY and CDR2 is SAAADI. In DNA form, the CDR3 reads TGCGCCAGTATTGGGCGGGAGATCACCGGGGAGCTGTTTTTT. This encodes CASIGREITGELFF.

V gene TRBV10-2 combines with J gene TRBJ2-1, with D unresolved. This CDR3 comprises 13 residues. Germline assignment: CDR1 WSHSY and CDR2 SAAADI. Trimming left V 8 bases short and J 6 bases short, with 14 bases between. CDR3 bases: TGCGCCAGCGGGCCCCCCATGAGCAATGAGCAGTTCTTC. The encoded protein is CASGPPMSNEQFF.

The chain joins TRBV9 to TRBJ2-3; TRBD2 matches at 12 bases. There are 15 residues in the CDR3. V was clipped by 4 bases and J by 4 bases; unmatched bases: 4. Germline V gene data show CDR1 as SGDLS and CDR2 as YYNGEE. CDR3 loop: CASSRTSGEADTQYF. CDR3 DNA sequence: TGTGCCAGCAGCCGGACTAGCGGGGAAGCAGATACGCAGTATTTT.

The J gene is TRBJ2-2, the V gene TRBV29-1; a possible D gene is TRBD1 (5 bases). Germline V gene data show CDR1 as SQVTM and CDR2 as ANQGSEA. Trimming took off 6 bases at V and 0 bases at J, with 8 bases between the two ends. The CDR3 consists of 13 residues. The CDR3 coding sequence is TGCAGCGTCCCGGACACGAACACCGGGGAGCTGTTTTTT. This translates into CSVPDTNTGELFF.

This clone was found once. This sequence joins TRBV5-4 and TRBJ2-1; D unclear. The germline V gene encodes CDR1 SGHNT and CDR2 YYREEE (reference sequence). Trimming took 6 bases from V and 5 from J, leaving 12 bases between them. This CDR3 is 13 amino acids long. The CDR3 protein is CASTGLTHNEQFF. The CDR3, as DNA: TGTGCCAGCACGGGCCTAACCCACAATGAGCAGTTCTTC.

This clone was seen only once. The chain links TRBV7-2 to TRBJ2-7; possible D gene TRBD2, 6 bases. The CDR3 has 12 amino acids. Germline values: CDR1 SGHTA, CDR2 FQGNSA. The V end was cut by 5 bases, the J end by 6 bases, with 11 bases between. The CDR3 DNA is TGTGCCAGCAGCCCCGGGACTCCCGAGCAGTACTTC. It specifies CASSPGTPEQYF.

This clone was found a few times. This sequence joins TRBV7-6 and TRBJ2-1, with D perhaps TRBD1 (6 bases). The CDR3 consists of 14 residues. Germline V lookup: CDR1 SGHVS, CDR2 FNYEAQ. V lost 6 bases to trimming and J lost 5 bases, with 14 bases between them. CDR3 loop: CASRPTGNHNEQFF. CDR3 nucleotides: TGTGCCAGCAGACCTACAGGGAACCACAATGAGCAGTTCTTC.

The V and J genes are TRBV4-1 and TRBJ1-1, with 7 bases matching TRBD1. The CDR3 consists of 16 residues. Germline V gene lookup returns CDR1 MGHRA and CDR2 YSYEKL. The V segment lost 4 bases and the J segment 1 base; nucleotides outside the gene matches: 9. CDR3 DNA: TGCGCCAGCAGCCCAGGGGGGAAGGGCGGGAACACTGAAGCTTTCTTT. It encodes CASSPGGKGGNTEAFF.

This clone has only a few counts. V and J are TRBV11-2 and TRBJ2-3; D is undetermined. The ends were cut back, 5 bases at V and 5 bases at J, with 17 bases in the middle. Looked up from germline, CDR1 is SGHAT and CDR2 is FQNNGV. The CDR3 covers 15 residues. Here the CDR3 DNA reads TGTGCCAGCAGCGTGGAGAGAACCTGGGAAGATACGCAGTATTTT. Its translation: CASSVERTWEDTQYF.

J is TRBJ2-1 and V is TRBV6-5; D gene ambiguous. From germline, CDR1 is MNHEY and CDR2 SVGAGI. V lost 0 bases to trimming and J lost 8 bases, with 5 bases between them. The CDR3 has 12 residues. CDR3 amino acids: CASSYSNYEQFF. The CDR3 coding sequence is TGTGCCAGCAGTTACTCGAACTATGAGCAGTTCTTC.

This chain links TRBV27 with TRBJ2-1, with 8 bases that match TRBD2. Trimming at V came to 5 bases and at J to 15 bases, leaving 9 bases not matched to a gene. CDR1 MNHEY and CDR2 SMNVEV come from the germline V gene (reference sequence). The CDR3 contains 12 residues. The CDR3 DNA is TGTGCCAGCAGTAAACGAGCGGGGGTTTGGTTCTTC. It translates to CASSKRAGVWFF.

With respect to this clone: The sample carries other DNA sequences with the same CDR3. The rearrangement uses TRBV29-1 and TRBJ2-7; D is undetermined. The CDR3 runs to 13 residues. V shed 1 base and J shed 2 bases, with 9 bases lying between them. Per germline, CDR1 SQVTM and CDR2 ANQGSEA. Here the CDR3 DNA reads TGCAGCGTTGAAGCTGGTGTAGCCTACGAGCAGTACTTC. This gives the protein CSVEAGVAYEQYF.

As DNA, the CDR3 is TGTGCCAGCTCACCAAGGGACGTTGAACTGTTTTTT. This translates into CASSPRDVELFF. V is TRBV18 and J is TRBJ1-4; a weak D match, TRBD1 (5 bases). V was clipped by 2 bases and J by 12 bases, with 10 bases between them. Germline values: CDR1 KGHSH, CDR2 LQKENI. This CDR3 has 12 residues.

The sample holds a few counts of this clone. V gene TRBV7-6 combines with J gene TRBJ2-7; 7 positions agree with TRBD2. The length of the CDR3 is 17 residues. J was trimmed by 0 bases and V by 0 bases; bases with no gene match: 8. Germline values: CDR1 SGHVS, CDR2 FNYEAQ. The CDR3 nucleotides are TGTGCCAGCAGCTTAGCGTTCCCTAGCGGTAGCTCCTACGAGCAGTACTTC. This gives the protein CASSLAFPSGSSYEQYF.

This chain links TRBV19 with TRBJ2-7; 7 nucleotides match TRBD1. The germline CDR1 and CDR2 sequences are LNHDA and SQIVND (reference sequence). The length of the CDR3 is 13 residues. The ends lost 1 base at V and 3 bases at J; junction bases unmatched: 0. The CDR3 region is CASSIGQGYEQYF. The DNA of the CDR3 is TGTGCCAGTAGTATAGGACAGGGCTACGAGCAGTACTTC.

This clone has only one observation. The same CDR3 arises from other DNA sequences in this sample as well. The chain combines TRBV4-1 with TRBJ2-7, with TRBD1 identical over 9 bases. In germline, CDR1 is MGHRA, CDR2 YSYEKL. Germline trimming cut 3 bases from V and 2 bases from J; bases unmatched to any gene: 2. The length of the CDR3 is 14 residues. The CDR3 bases are TGCGCCAGCAGCCAGGGGACAGGGACCTACGAGCAGTACTTC. Translation gives CASSQGTGTYEQYF.

The chain joins TRBV29-1 to TRBJ2-7; TRBD2 might be the D (5 bases). Germline V CDR1 and CDR2: SQVTM, ANQGSEA. V lost 4 bases and J lost 4, with 11 bases in between. This CDR3 is 12 amino acids long. The CDR3 protein is CSVAGVEYEQYF. The CDR3 nucleotides are TGCAGCGTTGCCGGGGTCGAGTACGAGCAGTACTTC.

The chain couples TRBV7-9 to TRBJ1-1; D not certain. V was cut by 4 bases and J by 8 bases, with 11 bases left in between. The CDR3 spans 12 residues. Germline CDR1 is SEHNR and CDR2 is FQNEAQ (reference sequence). The CDR3 loop is CASSSPGGEAFF. The CDR3 nucleotides read TGTGCCAGCAGCTCGCCTGGTGGCGAAGCTTTCTTT.

This clone was found once. V is TRBV5-1 and J is TRBJ2-3, with 10 bases identical to TRBD1. The CDR3 is made up of 16 amino acids. Germline assignment: CDR1 SGHRS and CDR2 YFSETQ. V trimming: 4 bases; J trimming: 2 bases; junction bases outside the gene matches: 7. CDR3 nucleotide sequence: TGCGCCAGCAGCCGGGGACAGGGGAATCCCACAGATACGCAGTATTTT. It yields the protein CASSRGQGNPTDTQYF.

The chain joins TRBV7-2 to TRBJ1-1; D ambiguous. This CDR3 comprises 15 residues. Trimming took 5 bases from V and 1 from J, leaving 14 bases between them. CDR1 is SGHTA and CDR2 is FQGNSA in the germline V gene. This CDR3 reads CASSATGWGNTEAFF. In DNA form, the CDR3 reads TGTGCCAGCAGCGCCACGGGTTGGGGGAACACTGAAGCTTTCTTT. Variable domain in full (rest from reference TRBV7-2 and TRBJ1-1): GAGVSQSPSNKVTEKGKDVELRCDPISGHTALYWYRQSLGQGLEFLIYFQGNSAPDKSGLPSDRFSAERTGGSVSTLTIQRTQQEDSAVYLCASSATGWGNTEAFFGQGTRLTVV.